The clone carrying this T cell receptor beta chain was found a few times. Its antigen is as yet unknown. One base away lies a much larger clone, so this may be a sequencing read error. The germline gives CDR1 MNHNS, CDR2 SASEGT. The CDR3 length is 15 residues. This sample is part of a study of T cells after posttransplantation cyclophosphamide. Study-wide findings and caveats: Recipient CMV seropositivity and CMV reactivation strongly tracked TRB clonality. Blood and skin or GI T cell repertoires showed limited TRB overlap. Later blood repertoires were often dominated by clones from the donor CD8+ memory compartment.

The related graft donor's blood sample was taken on the day of bone marrow donation. Some clones are missing from TCRdb's copy, which holds only in-frame ones; the method was immunoSEQ multiplex PCR. The table records 23,000 or so clones without singletons, the ten largest covering around 7%. Sequences were obtained from PBMCs. The receptor comes from a woman aged 60-70 years in good health, CMV-negative, and a related stem cell transplant donor. The chain recombines TRBV6-1 with TRBJ2-5; 8 bases are a match to TRBD2. The J call may be mistaken, given a closer DNA end match to TRBJ2-7. The CDR3 DNA sequence: TGTGCCAGCAGTGAAGGGGCGGGAGGTGGATCCGAGCAGTACTTC. This translates into CASSEGAGGGSEQYF.